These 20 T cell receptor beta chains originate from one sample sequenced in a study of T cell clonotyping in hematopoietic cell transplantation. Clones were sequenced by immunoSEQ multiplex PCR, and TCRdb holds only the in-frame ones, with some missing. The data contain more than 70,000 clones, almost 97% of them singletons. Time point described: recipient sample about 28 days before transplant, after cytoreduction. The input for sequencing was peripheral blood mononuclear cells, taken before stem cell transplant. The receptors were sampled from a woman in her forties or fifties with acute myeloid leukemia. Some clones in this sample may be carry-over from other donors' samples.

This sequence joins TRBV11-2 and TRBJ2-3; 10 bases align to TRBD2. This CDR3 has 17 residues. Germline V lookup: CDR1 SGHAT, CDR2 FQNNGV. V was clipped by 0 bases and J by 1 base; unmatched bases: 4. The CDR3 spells CASSLDSSGRGTDTQYF. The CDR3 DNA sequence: TGTGCCAGCAGCTTAGATTCTAGCGGGAGAGGCACAGATACGCAGTATTTT. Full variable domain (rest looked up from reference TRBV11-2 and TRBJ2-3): EAGVAQSPRYKIIEKRQSVAFWCNPISGHATLYWYQQILGQGPKLLIQFQNNGVVDDSQLPKDRFSAERLKGVDSTLKIQPAKLEDSAVYLCASSLDSSGRGTDTQYFGPGTRLTVL.

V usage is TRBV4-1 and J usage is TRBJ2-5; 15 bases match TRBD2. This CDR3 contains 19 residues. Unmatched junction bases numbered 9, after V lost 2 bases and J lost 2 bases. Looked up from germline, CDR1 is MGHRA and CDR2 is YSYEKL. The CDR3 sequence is CASSQPPGLAGGEQETQYF. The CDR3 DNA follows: TGCGCCAGCAGCCAACCCCCGGGACTAGCGGGGGGTGAACAAGAGACCCAGTACTTC.

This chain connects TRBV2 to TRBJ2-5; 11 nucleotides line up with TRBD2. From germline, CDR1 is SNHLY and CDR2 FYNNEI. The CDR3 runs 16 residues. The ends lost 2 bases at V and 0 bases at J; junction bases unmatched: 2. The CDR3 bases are TGTGCCAGCAGTGAACTAGCGGGGGGAAACCAAGAGACCCAGTACTTC. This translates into CASSELAGGNQETQYF.

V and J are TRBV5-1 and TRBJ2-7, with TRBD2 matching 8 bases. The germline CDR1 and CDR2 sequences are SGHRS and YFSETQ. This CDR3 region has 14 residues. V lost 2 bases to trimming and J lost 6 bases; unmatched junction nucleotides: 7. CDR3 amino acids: CASSFAFSGTEQYF. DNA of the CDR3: TGCGCCAGCAGCTTCGCGTTTAGCGGGACCGAGCAGTACTTC.

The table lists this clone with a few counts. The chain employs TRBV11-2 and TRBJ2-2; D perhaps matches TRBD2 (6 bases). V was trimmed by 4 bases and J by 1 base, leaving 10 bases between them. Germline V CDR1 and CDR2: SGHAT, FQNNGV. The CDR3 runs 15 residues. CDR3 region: CASSSTSMNTGELFF. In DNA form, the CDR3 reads TGTGCCAGCAGCTCGACTAGTATGAACACCGGGGAGCTGTTTTTT.

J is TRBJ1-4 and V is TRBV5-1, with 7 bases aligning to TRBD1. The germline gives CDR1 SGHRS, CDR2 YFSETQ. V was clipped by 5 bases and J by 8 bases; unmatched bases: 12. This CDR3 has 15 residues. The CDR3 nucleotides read TGCGCCAGCAGAGGGGGACAGACTATGGGGGAAAAACTGTTTTTT. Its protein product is CASRGGQTMGEKLFF.

The CDR3 nucleotides are TGTGCCAGCACCAGGGAGGGGACCTACGAGCAGTACTTC. Encoded protein: CASTREGTYEQYF. The rearrangement uses TRBV6-6 and TRBJ2-7; 7 positions match TRBD2. CDR1 MNHNY and CDR2 SVGAGI come from the germline V gene (reference sequence). J was trimmed by 2 bases and V by 7 bases; bases with no gene match: 5. This CDR3 spans 13 amino acids.

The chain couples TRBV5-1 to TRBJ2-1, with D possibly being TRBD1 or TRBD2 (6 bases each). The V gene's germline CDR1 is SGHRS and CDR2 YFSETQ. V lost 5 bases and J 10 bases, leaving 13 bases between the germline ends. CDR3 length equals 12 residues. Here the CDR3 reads CASRGGRDEQFF. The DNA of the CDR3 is TGCGCCAGCAGAGGGGGGCGTGACGAGCAGTTCTTC. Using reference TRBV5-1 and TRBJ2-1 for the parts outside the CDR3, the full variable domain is KAGVTQTPRYLIKTRGQQVTLSCSPISGHRSVSWYQQTPGQGLQFLFEYFSETQRNKGNFPGRFSGRQFSNSRSEMNVSTLELGDSALYLCASRGGRDEQFFGPGTRLTVL.

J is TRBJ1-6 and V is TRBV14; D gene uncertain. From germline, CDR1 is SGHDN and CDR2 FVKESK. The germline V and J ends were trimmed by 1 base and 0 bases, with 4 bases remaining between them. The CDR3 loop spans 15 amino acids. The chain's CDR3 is CASSQGRSYNSPLHF. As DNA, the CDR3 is TGTGCCAGCAGCCAAGGACGCTCCTATAATTCACCCCTCCACTTT.

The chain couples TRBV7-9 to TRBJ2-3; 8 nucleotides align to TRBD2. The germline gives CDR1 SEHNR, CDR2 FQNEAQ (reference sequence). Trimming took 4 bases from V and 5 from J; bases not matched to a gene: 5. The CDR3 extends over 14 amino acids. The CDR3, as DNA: TGTGCCAGCAGCTCCCGACTAGCGATAGATACGCAGTATTTT. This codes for CASSSRLAIDTQYF.

The DNA of the CDR3 is TGTGCCAGCACCCAACAAGCAGGGGTGCTAGCGGGAGGTCTAGGGGAGCAGTACTTC. This translates into CASTQQAGVLAGGLGEQYF. The rearrangement joins TRBV28 to TRBJ2-7; 11 bases are shared with TRBD2. The germline V gene encodes CDR1 MDHEN and CDR2 SYDVKM. The V gene end was trimmed by 7 bases and the J gene end by 7 bases; junction bases not matched to a gene: 24. CDR3 size: 19 residues.

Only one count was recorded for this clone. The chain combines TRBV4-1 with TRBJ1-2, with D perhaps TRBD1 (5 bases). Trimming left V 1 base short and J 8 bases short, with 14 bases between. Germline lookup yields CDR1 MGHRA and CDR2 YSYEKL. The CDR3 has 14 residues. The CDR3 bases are TGCGCCAGCAGCCAAGGGGTCTGGGACCGGGGCTACACCTTC. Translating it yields CASSQGVWDRGYTF.

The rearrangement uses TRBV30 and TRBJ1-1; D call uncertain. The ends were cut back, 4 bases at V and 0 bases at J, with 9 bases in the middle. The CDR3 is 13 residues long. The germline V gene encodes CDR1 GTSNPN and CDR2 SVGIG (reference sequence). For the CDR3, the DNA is TGTGCCTGGACCAGAGACATGAACACTGAAGCTTTCTTT. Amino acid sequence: CAWTRDMNTEAFF.

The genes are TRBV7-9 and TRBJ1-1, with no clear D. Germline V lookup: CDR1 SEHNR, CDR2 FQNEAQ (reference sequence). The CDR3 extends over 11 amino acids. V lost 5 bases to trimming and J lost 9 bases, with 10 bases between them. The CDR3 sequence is CASSPSGQAFF. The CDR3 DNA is TGTGCCAGCAGCCCCTCGGGCCAAGCTTTCTTT.

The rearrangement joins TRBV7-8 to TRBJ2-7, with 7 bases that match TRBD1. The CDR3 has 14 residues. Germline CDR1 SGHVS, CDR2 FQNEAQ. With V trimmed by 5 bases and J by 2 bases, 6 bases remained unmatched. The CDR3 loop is CASSDTTGAYEQYF. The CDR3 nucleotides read TGTGCCAGCAGCGATACAACAGGGGCCTACGAGCAGTACTTC.

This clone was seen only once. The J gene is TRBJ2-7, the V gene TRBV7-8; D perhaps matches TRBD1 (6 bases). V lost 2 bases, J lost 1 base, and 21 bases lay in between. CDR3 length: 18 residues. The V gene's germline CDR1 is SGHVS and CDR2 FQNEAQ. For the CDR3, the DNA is TGTGCCAGCAGCTTAAGGGGGAATACGATAGGGCCATCCTACGAGCAGTACTTC. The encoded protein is CASSLRGNTIGPSYEQYF. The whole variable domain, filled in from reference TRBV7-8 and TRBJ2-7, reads GAGVSQSPRYKVAKRGQDVALRCDPISGHVSLFWYQQALGQGPEFLTYFQNEAQLDKSGLPSDRFFAERPEGSVSTLKIQRTQQEDSAVYLCASSLRGNTIGPSYEQYFGPGTRLTVT.

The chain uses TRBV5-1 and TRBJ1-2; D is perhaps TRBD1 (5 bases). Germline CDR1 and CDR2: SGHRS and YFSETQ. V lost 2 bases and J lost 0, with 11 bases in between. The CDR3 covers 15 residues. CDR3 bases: TGCGCCAGCAGCTTAGGACACCAGACTAACTATGGCTACACCTTC. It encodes CASSLGHQTNYGYTF.

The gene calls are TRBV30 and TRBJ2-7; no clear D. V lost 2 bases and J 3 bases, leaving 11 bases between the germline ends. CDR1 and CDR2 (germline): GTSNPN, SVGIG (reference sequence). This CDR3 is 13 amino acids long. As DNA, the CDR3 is TGTGCCTGGAGTCGAGGACCCCTCTACGAGCAGTACTTC. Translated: CAWSRGPLYEQYF.

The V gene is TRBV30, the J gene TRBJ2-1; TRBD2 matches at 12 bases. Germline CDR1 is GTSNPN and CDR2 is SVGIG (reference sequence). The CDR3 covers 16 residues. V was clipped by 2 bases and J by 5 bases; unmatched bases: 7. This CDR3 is CAWSLHTSGGNNEQFF. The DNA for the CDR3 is TGTGCCTGGAGTCTCCATACTAGCGGGGGGAACAATGAGCAGTTCTTC. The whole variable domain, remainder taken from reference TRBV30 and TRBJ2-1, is SQTIHQWPATLVQPVGSPLSLECTVEGTSNPNLYWYRQAAGRGLQLLFYSVGIGQISSEVPQNLSASRPQDRQFILSSKKLLLSDSGFYLCAWSLHTSGGNNEQFFGPGTRLTVL.

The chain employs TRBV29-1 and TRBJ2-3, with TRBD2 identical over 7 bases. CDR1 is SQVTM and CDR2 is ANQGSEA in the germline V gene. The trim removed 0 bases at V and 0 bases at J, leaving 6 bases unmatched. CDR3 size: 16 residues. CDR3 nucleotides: TGCAGCGTTGAAGATCCTTGGCGGGAGAGCACAGATACGCAGTATTTT. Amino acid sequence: CSVEDPWRESTDTQYF.